The 15 T cell receptor beta chains given below trace back to one sample, sequenced in a study of graft-versus-host responses after intestinal transplantation. The assay was immunoSEQ multiplex PCR, and TCRdb's table has in-frame clones only and misses some. The sample comprises about 40,000 clones, roughly nine tenths of which are singletons, and about 2.1% rests with the top ten. The specimen was PBMCs, collected 300 to 330 days after intestinal transplant. The receptor source for this set is a human patient who received an intestinal transplant, so some T cells may come from the graft donor.

The J gene is TRBJ1-1, the V gene TRBV10-2; D remains ambiguous. The germline gives CDR1 WSHSY, CDR2 SAAADI. V was shortened by 10 bases and J by 0 bases, with 12 bases between the two germline ends. The CDR3 is 13 amino acids. The CDR3: CATWTGMNTEAFF. The CDR3 DNA reads as TGCGCCACCTGGACCGGTATGAACACTGAAGCTTTCTTT.

The J gene is TRBJ2-3, the V gene TRBV6-5; a weak D match, TRBD2 (6 bases). V lost 2 bases to trimming and J lost 1 base, with 10 bases between them. Germline V CDR1 and CDR2: MNHEY, SVGAGI. The CDR3 sequence is 15 residues long. CDR3 amino acids: CASSYTGVGTDTQYF. CDR3 nucleotides: TGTGCCAGCAGTTACACGGGGGTCGGCACAGATACGCAGTATTTT.

The V call is TRBV12-2, the J call TRBJ1-5; the D call in the table, TRBD1, was not verified against the DNA. TRBV12-2 is marked as a pseudogene. This CDR3 contains 19 residues. The CDR3, as DNA: TGTGCAAGTCGACGCTTAAAGGACAGGGGGAAGGAAAGCAATCAGCCCCAGCATTTT. It yields the protein CASRRLKDRGKESNQPQHF.

This clone has just a few counts. The chain links TRBV2 to TRBJ2-2, with 10 bases identical to TRBD1. The CDR3 covers 16 residues. CDR1 is SNHLY, CDR2 FYNNEI, per germline. The V segment lost 7 bases and the J segment 0 bases; nucleotides outside the gene matches: 5. The CDR3 loop reads CASKDRGAPNTGELFF. CDR3 DNA sequence: TGTGCCAGCAAGGACAGGGGGGCCCCGAACACCGGGGAGCTGTTTTTT.

This clone was detected once. The chain recombines TRBV5-4 with TRBJ2-2; D remains unclear. The CDR3 covers 15 residues. Per germline, CDR1 SGHNT and CDR2 YYREEE (reference sequence). V shed 4 bases and J shed 2 bases, with 12 bases lying between them. This CDR3 is CASSPPGLNTGELFF. CDR3 DNA sequence: TGTGCCAGCAGCCCACCGGGCCTCAACACCGGGGAGCTGTTTTTT.

The rearrangement uses TRBV6-1 and TRBJ2-3; unclear D gene. Germline lookup yields CDR1 MNHNS and CDR2 SASEGT. Deletions cut 6 bases from V and 0 bases from J, with 13 bases between. The CDR3 is 15 amino acids. CDR3 bases: TGTGCCAGCAGCCTCCGAGCAGGCAGCACAGATACGCAGTATTTT. It codes for CASSLRAGSTDTQYF.

This clone has a handful of counts. The chain recombines TRBV6-1 with TRBJ2-7; 8 nucleotides align to TRBD1. CDR1 and CDR2 from the germline V gene are MNHNS and SASEGT. With V trimmed by 8 bases and J by 7 bases, 13 bases remained unmatched. The CDR3 has 14 residues. The CDR3 nucleotides read TGTGCCAGCGGCGAGGGGACAGGCCCGAAAGAGCAGTACTTC. It translates to CASGEGTGPKEQYF.

The chain is built from TRBV6-5 and TRBJ2-7; no clear D. V was shortened by 6 bases and J by 3 bases, with 18 bases between the two germline ends. The CDR3 extends over 15 amino acids. CDR1 and CDR2 (germline): MNHEY, SVGAGI. In DNA, the CDR3 is TGTGCCAGCAGGGCAATATATGGGCAGATCTACGAGCAGTACTTC. This sequence encodes CASRAIYGQIYEQYF.

This chain links TRBV11-2 with TRBJ1-6; 9 nucleotides match TRBD1. The CDR3 spans 15 residues. Germline lookup yields CDR1 SGHAT and CDR2 FQNNGV. The trim removed 6 bases at V and 7 bases at J, leaving 7 bases unmatched. Here the CDR3 DNA reads TGTGCCAGCAGTCCTACGGGACAGGGAAATTCACCCCTCCACTTT. Translation gives CASSPTGQGNSPLHF.

This chain links TRBV4-1 with TRBJ2-3; TRBD2 matches at 9 bases. There are 18 residues in the CDR3. CDR1 is MGHRA, CDR2 YSYEKL, per germline. Trimming cost V 5 bases and J 3 bases; bases outside gene matches: 15. CDR3 coding DNA: TGCGCCAGCAGCGGGCAGGAGGTCAGCGGGGGGCCAACAGATACGCAGTATTTT. Translated, it gives CASSGQEVSGGPTDTQYF.

V is TRBV6-6 and J is TRBJ2-7; 8 bases map to TRBD2. Trimming removed 4 bases from V and 3 bases from J; junction bases left unmatched: 5. This CDR3 contains 14 residues. Germline V gene sequence: CDR1 MNHNY, CDR2 SVGAGI (reference sequence). The CDR3 DNA follows: TGTGCCAGCAGTTCCATAACTAGCGGCTACGAGCAGTACTTC. This translates into CASSSITSGYEQYF.

The genes are TRBV29-1 and TRBJ1-1; D is unresolved. There are 13 residues in the CDR3. The germline V gene encodes CDR1 SQVTM and CDR2 ANQGSEA. The V and J ends lost 0 bases and 3 bases respectively, with 8 bases between them. For the CDR3, the DNA is TGCAGCGTTGAAGATCTTAAGGACACTGAAGCTTTCTTT. This translates into CSVEDLKDTEAFF.

This clone was seen a single time. An end of the junction differs from the germline gene, which may be a read error. This chain links TRBV10-2 with TRBJ2-5, with D maybe TRBD2 (6 bases). The end of the DNA aligns better with TRBJ2-7, so the J call may be wrong. The germline gives CDR1 WSHSY, CDR2 SAAADI. The CDR3 loop spans 15 amino acids. CDR3 bases: TGCGCCAGCACTGAGACTTTAGCGGCTAACTACGAGCAGTACTTC. Translating it yields CASTETLAANYEQYF.

The V and J genes are TRBV28 and TRBJ2-1; 9 nucleotides line up with TRBD2. Unmatched junction bases numbered 2, after V lost 1 base and J lost 4 bases. The germline V gene has CDR1 MDHEN and CDR2 SYDVKM. The CDR3 spans 15 residues. Written as DNA, the CDR3 is TGTGCCAGCAGTTTATTTAGCGGGGGATACAATGAGCAGTTCTTC. Translation: CASSLFSGGYNEQFF.

The V and J genes are TRBV5-1 and TRBJ2-2; D not resolved. V lost 0 bases and J lost 1, with 10 bases in between. Germline V lookup: CDR1 SGHRS, CDR2 YFSETQ. The CDR3 is 16 amino acids. The CDR3 DNA reads TGCGCCAGCAGCTTGGAACCAAATAAGAACACCGGGGAGCTGTTTTTT. Translating gives CASSLEPNKNTGELFF.